This T cell receptor beta chain was identified in a study of T cells in Graves' hyperthyroidism and ophthalmopathy. This clonotype has ten or more counts. One end of the junction does not line up with germline, which may come from a read error. TCR beta CDR3 region amplification was performed from RNA transcripts. RT-PCR in the first round (using the HTBI primer set) targeted the TCR CDR3. In TCRdb, the multiplex PCR reads were re-called with MiXCR into one record per CDR3 protein. The sample records about 350,000 distinct CDR3 sequences, 15% to 20% being singletons. The sample comprised blood. The sequence was obtained from a middle-aged woman with Graves' ophthalmopathy.

The CDR3 is CASSHRVYDYTF. CDR3 DNA: TGTGCCAGCAGCCACAGGGTGTATGACTACACCTTC. The chain recombines TRBV6-2 or TRBV6-3 with TRBJ1-2; a possible D gene is TRBD1 (6 bases). Germline V gene data show CDR1 as MNHEY and CDR2 as SVGEGT. The CDR3 has 12 amino acids.